This T cell receptor beta chain was identified during a study of blood T cell repertoires in COVID-19. The overall study: Sites across the United States, Italy and Spain contributed samples from acute and convalescent COVID-19. Nucleic acid was either cDNA or gDNA, and it came from T cells, B-cell-depleted T cells, or PBMCs.

Original processing methods: Quantification of nucleated cells was approximated via reference gene primer amplification. Repertoires were generated with immunoSEQ multiplex PCR, while TCRdb's copy carries only in-frame clones and drops some. D and trimming were read from the DNA, whereas the V and J calls and clone size are those reported in that table. The profile shows 200,000 to 250,000 clones, 80% to 90% of them singletons. The ends lost 6 bases at V and 4 bases at J; junction bases unmatched: 10. The CDR3 is made up of 15 amino acids. Germline V gives CDR1 SGHTA, CDR2 FQGNSA. The gene calls are TRBV7-2 and TRBJ2-5, with 8 bases aligning to TRBD1. The sequence came from a man aged 45-60 years with active or convalescent COVID-19. Source material: peripheral blood. In nucleotides, the CDR3 is TGTGCCAGCAGTCCCGGACAGGGAGGTTCAGAGACCCAGTACTTC. Its protein product is CASSPGQGGSETQYF.